This T cell receptor (beta chain) was identified in a study of PD-L1 blockade in urothelial cancer. At the level of the study: Individuals in the cohort had been given 0 to 3 earlier chemotherapy regimens. Blood-derived samples held a median about 130,000 T cells. Blood was tested 3 weeks (second dose) and 6 weeks into treatment.

V was clipped by 7 bases and J by 7 bases; unmatched bases: 5. The CDR3 sequence is 13 residues long. Germline V gene sequence: CDR1 SQVTM, CDR2 ANQGSEA. Time point denoted: peripheral blood 6 weeks after treatment start. Some clones are missing from TCRdb's copy, which holds only in-frame ones; the method was immunoSEQ multiplex PCR. The profile shows some 120,000 clones, 75% to 90% of them singletons. Study-level points and caveats: For durable-benefit patients, tumor-associated blood clones expanded more at 3 weeks.

On this clone itself: Its specificity is unknown.

The TCR was taken from a man aged 55 to 70 with urothelial cancer. The chain carries TRBV29-1 and TRBJ2-1; 12 bases fit TRBD1. The sequencing used PBMCs, collected around atezolizumab (anti-PD-L1) treatment. The CDR3 protein is CSARDRGLNEQFF. The CDR3 DNA is TGCAGCGCCCGGGACAGGGGGCTTAATGAGCAGTTCTTC.